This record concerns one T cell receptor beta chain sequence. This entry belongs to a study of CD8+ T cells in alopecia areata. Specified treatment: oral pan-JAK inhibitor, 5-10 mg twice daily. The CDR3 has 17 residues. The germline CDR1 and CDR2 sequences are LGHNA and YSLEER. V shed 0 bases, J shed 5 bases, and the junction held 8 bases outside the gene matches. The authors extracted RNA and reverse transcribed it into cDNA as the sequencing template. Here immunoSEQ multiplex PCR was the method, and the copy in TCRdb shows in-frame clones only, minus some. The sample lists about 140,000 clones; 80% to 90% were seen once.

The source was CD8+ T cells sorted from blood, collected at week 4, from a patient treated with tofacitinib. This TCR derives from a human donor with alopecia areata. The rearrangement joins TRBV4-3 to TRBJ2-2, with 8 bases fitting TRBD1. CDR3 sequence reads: CASSQDIPTGVTGELFF. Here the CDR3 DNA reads TGCGCCAGCAGCCAAGATATCCCGACAGGGGTGACCGGGGAGCTGTTTTTT.